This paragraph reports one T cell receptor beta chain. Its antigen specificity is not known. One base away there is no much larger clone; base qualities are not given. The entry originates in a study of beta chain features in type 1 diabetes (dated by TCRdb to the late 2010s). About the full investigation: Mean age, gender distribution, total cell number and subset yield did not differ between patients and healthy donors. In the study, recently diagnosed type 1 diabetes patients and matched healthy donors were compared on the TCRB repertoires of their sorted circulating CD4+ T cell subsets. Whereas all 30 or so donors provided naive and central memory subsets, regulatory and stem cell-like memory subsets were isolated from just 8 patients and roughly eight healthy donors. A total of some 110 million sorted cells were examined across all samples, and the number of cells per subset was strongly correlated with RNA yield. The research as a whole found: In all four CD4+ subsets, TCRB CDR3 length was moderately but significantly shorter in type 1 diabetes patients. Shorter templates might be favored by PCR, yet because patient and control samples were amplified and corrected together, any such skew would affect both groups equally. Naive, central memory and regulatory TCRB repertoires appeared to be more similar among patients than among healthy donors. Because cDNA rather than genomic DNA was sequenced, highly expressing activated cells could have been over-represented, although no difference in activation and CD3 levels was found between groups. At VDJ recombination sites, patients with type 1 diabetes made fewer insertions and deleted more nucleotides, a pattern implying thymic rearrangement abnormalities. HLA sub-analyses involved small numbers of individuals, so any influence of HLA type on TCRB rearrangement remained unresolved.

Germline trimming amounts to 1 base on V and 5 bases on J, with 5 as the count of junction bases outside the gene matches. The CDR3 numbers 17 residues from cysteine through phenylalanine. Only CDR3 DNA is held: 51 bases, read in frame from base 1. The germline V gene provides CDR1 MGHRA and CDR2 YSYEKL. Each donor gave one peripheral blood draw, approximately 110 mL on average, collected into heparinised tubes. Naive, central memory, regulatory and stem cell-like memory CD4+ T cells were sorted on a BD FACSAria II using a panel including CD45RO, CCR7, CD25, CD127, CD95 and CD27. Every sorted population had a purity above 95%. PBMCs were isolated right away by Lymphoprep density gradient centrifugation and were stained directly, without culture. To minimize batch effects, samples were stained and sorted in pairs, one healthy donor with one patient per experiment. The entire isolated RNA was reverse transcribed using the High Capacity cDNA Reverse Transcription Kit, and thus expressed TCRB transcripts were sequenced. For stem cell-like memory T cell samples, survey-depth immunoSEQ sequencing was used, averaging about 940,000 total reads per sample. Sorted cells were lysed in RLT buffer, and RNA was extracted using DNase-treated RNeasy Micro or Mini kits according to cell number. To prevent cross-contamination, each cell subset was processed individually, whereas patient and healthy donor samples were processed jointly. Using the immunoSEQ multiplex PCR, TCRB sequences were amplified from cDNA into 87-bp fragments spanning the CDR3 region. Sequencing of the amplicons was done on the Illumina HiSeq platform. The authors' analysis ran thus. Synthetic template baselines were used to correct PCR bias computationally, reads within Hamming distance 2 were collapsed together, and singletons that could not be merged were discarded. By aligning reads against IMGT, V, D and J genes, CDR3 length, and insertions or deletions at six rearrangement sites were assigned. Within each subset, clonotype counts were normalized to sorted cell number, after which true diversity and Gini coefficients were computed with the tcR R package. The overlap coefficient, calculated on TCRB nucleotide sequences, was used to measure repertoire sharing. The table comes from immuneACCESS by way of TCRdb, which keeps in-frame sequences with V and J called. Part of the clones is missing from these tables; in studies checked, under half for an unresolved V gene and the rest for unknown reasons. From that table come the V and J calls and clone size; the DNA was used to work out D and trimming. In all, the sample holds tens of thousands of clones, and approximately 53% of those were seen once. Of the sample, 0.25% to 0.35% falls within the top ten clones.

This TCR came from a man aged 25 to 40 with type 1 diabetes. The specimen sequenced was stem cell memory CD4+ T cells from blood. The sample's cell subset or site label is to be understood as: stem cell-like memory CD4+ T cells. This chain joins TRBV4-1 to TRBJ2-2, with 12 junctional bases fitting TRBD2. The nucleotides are TGCGCCAGCAGCCAAGGGAGACTAGCGGGAGAGACCGGGGAGCTGTTTTTT. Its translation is CASSQGRLAGETGELFF.